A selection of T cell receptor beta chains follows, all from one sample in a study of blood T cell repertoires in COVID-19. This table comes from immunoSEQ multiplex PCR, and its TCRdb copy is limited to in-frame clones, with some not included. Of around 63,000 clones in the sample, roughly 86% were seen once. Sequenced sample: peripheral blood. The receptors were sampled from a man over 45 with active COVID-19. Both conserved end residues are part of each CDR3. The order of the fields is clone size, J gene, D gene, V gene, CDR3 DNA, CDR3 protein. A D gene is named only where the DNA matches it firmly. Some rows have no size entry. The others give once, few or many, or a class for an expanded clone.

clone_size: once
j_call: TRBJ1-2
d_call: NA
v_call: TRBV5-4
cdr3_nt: TGTGCCAGCAGCTTGGCGGGGGTGGGTGGCTACACCTTC
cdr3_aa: CASSLAGVGGYTF

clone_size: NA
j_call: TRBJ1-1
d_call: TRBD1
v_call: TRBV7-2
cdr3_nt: TGTGCCAGCAGCTCATGGGGGACAGGGGGCACTGAAGCTTTCTTT
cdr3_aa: CASSSWGTGGTEAFF

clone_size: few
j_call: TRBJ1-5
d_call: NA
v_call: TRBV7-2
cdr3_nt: TGTGCCAGCAGCCCCCAAGGAGGCAATCAGCCCCAGCATTTT
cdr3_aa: CASSPQGGNQPQHF

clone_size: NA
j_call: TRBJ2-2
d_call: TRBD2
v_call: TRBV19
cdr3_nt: TGTGCCAGTAGGCGGATTAGCGGGGGTTTCGGCGGGGAGCTGTTTTTT
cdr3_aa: CASRRISGGFGGELFF

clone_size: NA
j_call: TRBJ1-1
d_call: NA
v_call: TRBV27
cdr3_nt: TGTGCCAGCAGTTACGGGAACACTGAAGCTTTCTTT
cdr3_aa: CASSYGNTEAFF

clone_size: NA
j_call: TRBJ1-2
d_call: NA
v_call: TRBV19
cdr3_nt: TGTGCCAGTAACAGGAACAGCTTCTATGGCTACACCTTC
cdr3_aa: CASNRNSFYGYTF

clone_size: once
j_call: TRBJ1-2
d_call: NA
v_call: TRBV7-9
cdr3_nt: TGTGCCAGCCGGACGGAACAGGAGGGCTACACCTTC
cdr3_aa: CASRTEQEGYTF

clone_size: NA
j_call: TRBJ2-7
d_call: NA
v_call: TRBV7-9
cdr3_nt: TGTGCCAGCAGCCGGTCGGGTCCGGGACTCATAGGGTACGAGCAGTACTTC
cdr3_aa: CASSRSGPGLIGYEQYF

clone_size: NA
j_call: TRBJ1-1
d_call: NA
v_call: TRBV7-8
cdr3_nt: TGTGCCAGCAGCTTGGGGGGATTCTACACTGAAGCTTTCTTT
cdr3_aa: CASSLGGFYTEAFF

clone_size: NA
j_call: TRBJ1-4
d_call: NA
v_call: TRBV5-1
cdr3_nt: TGCGCCAGCAGCTTGGAGGGTAGGGGTGAAAAACTGTTTTTT
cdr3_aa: CASSLEGRGEKLFF

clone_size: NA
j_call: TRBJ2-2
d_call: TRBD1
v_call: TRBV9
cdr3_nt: TGTGCCAGCAGCCCCCGACAGGGGGCGAGCACCGGGGAGCTGTTTTTT
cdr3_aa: CASSPRQGASTGELFF

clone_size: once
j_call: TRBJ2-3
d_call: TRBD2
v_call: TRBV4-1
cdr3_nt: TGCGCCAGCAGCCAAGTGCTAGCGGGGGGGTCAGATACGCAGTATTTT
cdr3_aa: CASSQVLAGGSDTQYF

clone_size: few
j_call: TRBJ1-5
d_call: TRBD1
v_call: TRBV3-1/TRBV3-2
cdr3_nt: TGTGCCAGCAGCTGGACAGGGGGCGGTCAGCCCCAGCATTTT
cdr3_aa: CASSWTGGGQPQHF

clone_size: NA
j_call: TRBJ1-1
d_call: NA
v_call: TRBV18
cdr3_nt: TGTGCCAGCTCACCATCGCAGGGGATGAACACTGAAGCTTTCTTT
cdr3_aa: CASSPSQGMNTEAFF

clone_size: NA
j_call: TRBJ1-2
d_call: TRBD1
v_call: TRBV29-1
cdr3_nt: TGCAGCGCCGGACAGGGGAACGGCTACACCTTC
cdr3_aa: CSAGQGNGYTF

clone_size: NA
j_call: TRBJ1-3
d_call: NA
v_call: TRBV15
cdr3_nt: TGTGCCACCAGCAGAGCGGGGTACTCTGGAAACACCATATATTTT
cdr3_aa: CATSRAGYSGNTIYF

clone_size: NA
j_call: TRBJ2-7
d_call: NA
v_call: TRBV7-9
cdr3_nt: TGTGCCAGCAGGGGAAAAGGACATTCCTACGAGCAGTACTTC
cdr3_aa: CASRGKGHSYEQYF

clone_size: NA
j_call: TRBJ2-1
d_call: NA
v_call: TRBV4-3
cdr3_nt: TGCGCCAGCAGCCCCCGAGGTAGGGGGTCCAATGAGCAGTTCTTC
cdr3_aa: CASSPRGRGSNEQFF

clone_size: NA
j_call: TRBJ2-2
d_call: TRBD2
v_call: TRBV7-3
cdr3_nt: TGTGCCAGCAGCCCGCGGGGGTCGAACACCGGGGAGCTGTTTTTT
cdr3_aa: CASSPRGSNTGELFF

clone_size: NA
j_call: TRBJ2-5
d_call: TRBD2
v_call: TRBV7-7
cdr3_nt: TGTGCCAGCAGCTTGGGACTAGCGGAGACCCAGTACTTC
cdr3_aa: CASSLGLAETQYF

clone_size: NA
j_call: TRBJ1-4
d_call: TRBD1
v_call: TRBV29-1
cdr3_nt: TGCAGCGTTGAAGGGGACAGGGGTAATGAAAAACTGTTTTTT
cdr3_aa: CSVEGDRGNEKLFF

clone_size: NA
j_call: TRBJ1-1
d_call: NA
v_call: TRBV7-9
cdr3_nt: TGTGCCAGCAGCACGGGCCAAGGGAGGGCTTTCTTT
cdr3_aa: CASSTGQGRAFF

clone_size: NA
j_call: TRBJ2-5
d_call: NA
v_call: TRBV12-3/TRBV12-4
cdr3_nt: TGTGCCAGCAGCCGAAGGTCCGGGGGTGGTCAGTACTTC
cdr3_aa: CASSRRSGGGQYF

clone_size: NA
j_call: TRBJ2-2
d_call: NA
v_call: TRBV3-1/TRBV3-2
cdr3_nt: TGTGCCAGCAGCCACGCCGGGGAGCTGTTTTTT
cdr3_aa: CASSHAGELFF